Listed below are T cell receptor beta chains from one sample, sequenced in a study. TCRdb recomputed calls from the RT-PCR reads with MiXCR, one row per CDR3 protein. The table has 550,000 to 750,000 distinct CDR3 sequences, approximately 15% seen once; the top ten hold 3.6%. Sequences were obtained from memory CD4+ T cells from blood. The receptors were gathered from a female donor in good health, serving as a healthy control. Each CDR3 is given with its conserved first and last residue. The order of the fields is D gene, clone size, J gene, V gene, CDR3 protein, CDR3 DNA. D genes are given only for firm matches. A clone size is listed for some rows: how often the clone was seen (once, few, many), or a class if it is expanded.

-,few,TRBJ1-5,TRBV6-1,CASSMIRGNQPQHF,TGTGCCAGCAGCATGATTCGAGGGAATCAGCCCCAGCATTTT
-,many,TRBJ2-7,TRBV5-1,CASSLSAGQDEQYF,TGCGCCAGCAGCTTGAGTGCAGGGCAGGACGAGCAGTACTTC
TRBD2,-,TRBJ2-7,TRBV27,CASSLSFSVLGTSGNPYEQYF,TGTGCCAGCAGTTTATCGTTCAGCGTTTTAGGGACTAGCGGCAATCCCTACGAGCAGTACTTC
TRBD2,few,TRBJ2-1,TRBV9,CASSVDPSGRFSYNEQFF,TGTGCCAGCAGCGTAGACCCTAGCGGGAGGTTTTCCTACAATGAGCAGTTCTTC
-,few,TRBJ2-5,TRBV7-3,CASSLKGIRGETQYF,TGTGCCAGCAGCTTAAAGGGGATAAGAGGGGAGACCCAGTACTTC
TRBD1,few,TRBJ1-4,TRBV30,CAWSTGAGGREKLFF,TGTGCCTGGAGCACAGGGGCAGGGGGCAGGGAAAAACTGTTTTTT
-,many,TRBJ2-1,TRBV4-2,CASSQDWNTAFSSYNEQFF,TGTGCCAGCAGCCAAGACTGGAATACAGCCTTTAGCTCCTACAATGAGCAGTTCTTC
TRBD1,once,TRBJ2-2,TRBV9,CASSVQGARRTGELFF,TGTGCCAGCAGCGTCCAGGGGGCGCGACGGACCGGGGAGCTGTTTTTT
TRBD2,-,TRBJ2-7,TRBV6-6,CASSYPRVGGSYEQYF,TGTGCCAGCAGTTACCCCCGGGTGGGAGGGTCCTACGAGCAGTACTTC
-,few,TRBJ2-7,TRBV9,CASSVDFGAGSYEQYF,TGTGCCAGCAGCGTAGATTTTGGGGCAGGCTCCTACGAGCAGTACTTC
TRBD1,many,TRBJ1-1,TRBV29-1,CSATGQTNTEAFF,TGCAGCGCCACGGGACAGACGAACACTGAAGCTTTCTTT
-,few,TRBJ2-1,TRBV5-1,CASSLGGIGNEQFF,TGCGCCAGCAGCTTGGGCGGGATAGGGAATGAGCAGTTCTTC
TRBD1,-,TRBJ2-6,TRBV5-5,CASSLAWTGNSGANVLTF,TGTGCCAGCAGCTTGGCTTGGACAGGGAACTCTGGGGCCAACGTCCTGACTTTC
-,many,TRBJ2-5,TRBV6-5,CATASVQETQYF,TGTGCCACCGCTTCCGTTCAAGAGACCCAGTACTTC
-,many,TRBJ1-5,TRBV6-6,CASSYSTNGRPQHF,TGTGCCAGCAGTTACTCGACCAACGGTCGGCCCCAGCATTTT
-,many,TRBJ2-5,TRBV20-1,CSARDRVGRGETQYF,TGCAGTGCTAGAGATCGTGTTGGCAGGGGAGAGACCCAGTACTTC
-,-,TRBJ2-1,TRBV7-3,CASSPRAGEQFF,TGTGCCAGCAGCCCCCGGGCTGGGGAGCAGTTCTTC
TRBD2,few,TRBJ2-5,TRBV7-2,CASSLEIAGASGTQYF,TGTGCCAGCAGCTTAGAAATAGCGGGGGCCTCGGGGACCCAGTACTTC
-,few,TRBJ2-3,TRBV4-2,CASSQNHPPDTQYF,TGTGCCAGCAGCCAGAACCACCCCCCAGATACGCAGTATTTT
-,many,TRBJ2-1,TRBV6-1,CASYHPSWNEQFF,TGTGCCAGCTACCACCCCTCATGGAATGAGCAGTTCTTC
-,many,TRBJ2-7,TRBV20-1,CSAPNVAQTYEQYF,TGCAGTGCCCCCAATGTGGCCCAGACCTACGAGCAGTACTTC
-,many,TRBJ2-7,TRBV29-1,CSVVGRTDEQYF,TGCAGCGTTGTAGGGAGGACAGACGAGCAGTACTTC
TRBD1,-,TRBJ2-5,TRBV6-2/TRBV6-3,CASSDRAWAQYF,TGTGCCAGCTCGGACAGGGCTTGGGCCCAGTACTTC
TRBD1,many,TRBJ2-3,TRBV20-1,CSAPSRTGEITDTQYF,TGCAGTGCTCCGTCTCGGACAGGGGAGATCACAGATACGCAGTATTTT
TRBD2,many,TRBJ2-1,TRBV4-3,CASSQEALTSGRANEQFF,TGCGCCAGCAGCCAAGAGGCGTTAACTAGCGGGAGGGCCAATGAGCAGTTCTTC
-,many,TRBJ1-2,TRBV15,CATSRDQGGYTGYGYTF,TGTGCCACCAGCAGAGATCAAGGGGGATACACGGGATATGGCTACACCTTC
TRBD2,few,TRBJ2-3,TRBV20-1,CSAIAGGPGDTQYF,TGCAGTGCCATAGCGGGAGGGCCGGGAGATACGCAGTATTTT
-,few,TRBJ2-5,TRBV14,CASSPGQIRTQYF,TGTGCCAGCAGCCCAGGACAGATCCGGACCCAGTACTTC
TRBD1,-,TRBJ2-2,TRBV7-3,CASSADRGAGELFF,TGTGCCAGCAGCGCCGACAGGGGGGCCGGGGAGCTGTTTTTT
-,few,TRBJ1-1,TRBV29-1,CSVNWVDTEAFF,TGCAGCGTTAACTGGGTGGACACTGAAGCTTTCTTT
-,-,TRBJ2-1,TRBV11-3,CASSTRSAGTYNEQFF,TGTGCCAGCAGCACCCGGTCGGCAGGGACCTACAATGAGCAGTTCTTC
-,-,TRBJ1-5,TRBV12-3/TRBV12-4,CASSFVLENQPQHF,TGTGCCAGCAGTTTCGTACTCGAGAATCAGCCCCAGCATTTT
-,few,TRBJ2-1,TRBV7-9,CASSSYPLYEQFF,TGTGCCAGCAGCTCATACCCTTTATATGAGCAGTTCTTC
-,many,TRBJ1-5,TRBV20-1,CSVAGSPSNQPQHF,TGCAGTGTTGCAGGGTCTCCTAGCAATCAGCCCCAGCATTTT
-,many,TRBJ1-3,TRBV10-3,CAISELDVSGNTIYF,TGTGCCATCAGTGAGTTGGATGTATCTGGAAACACCATATATTTT
-,-,TRBJ2-1,TRBV6-4,CASSPVGLSGGEQFF,TGTGCCAGCAGTCCCGTTGGGCTCTCGGGCGGTGAGCAGTTCTTC
-,-,TRBJ2-7,TRBV6-1,CASSERSSGTYEQYF,TGTGCCAGCAGTGAACGGAGTAGCGGCACCTACGAGCAGTACTTC
-,-,TRBJ2-6,TRBV9,CASSVAWGPSGANVLTF,TGTGCCAGCAGCGTAGCGTGGGGCCCCTCTGGGGCCAACGTCCTGACTTTC
-,-,TRBJ1-1,TRBV20-1,CSAIGRGIPEAFF,TGCAGTGCTATAGGGCGGGGGATCCCTGAAGCTTTCTTT
-,-,TRBJ1-5,TRBV6-1,CASSGPPFGDSNQPQHF,TGTGCCAGCAGTGGCCCACCTTTTGGGGATAGCAATCAGCCCCAGCATTTT
-,-,TRBJ2-7,TRBV20-1,CSDTRGGEQYF,TGCAGTGATACAAGAGGCGGCGAGCAGTACTTC
-,-,TRBJ2-2,TRBV7-2,CASSLGFGELFF,TGTGCCAGCAGCTTAGGGTTCGGGGAGCTGTTTTTT
TRBD1,-,TRBJ1-5,TRBV27,CASSARYRGLVQPQHF,TGTGCCAGCAGTGCCCGGTACAGGGGGCTAGTTCAGCCCCAGCATTTT
-,few,TRBJ2-2,TRBV20-1,CSARNGDSNTGELFF,TGCAGTGCTCGAAACGGAGACAGCAACACCGGGGAGCTGTTTTTT
-,few,TRBJ1-5,TRBV5-1,CASSLDGAQPQHF,TGCGCCAGCAGCTTGGATGGGGCTCAGCCCCAGCATTTT
-,few,TRBJ2-3,TRBV29-1,CSGGEFTDTQYF,TGCAGCGGTGGTGAGTTCACAGATACGCAGTATTTT
TRBD1,few,TRBJ1-3,TRBV3-1,CASSFGTAGNTIYF,TGTGCCAGCAGCTTCGGGACAGCTGGAAACACCATATATTTT
-,-,TRBJ1-2,TRBV28,CASSPRTVGYTF,TGTGCCAGCAGTCCCCGGACGGTGGGCTACACCTTC
TRBD1,many,TRBJ1-2,TRBV7-2,CASSFFARGDGYTF,TGTGCCAGCAGCTTTTTCGCCAGGGGGGATGGCTACACCTTC
TRBD2,few,TRBJ2-1,TRBV3-1,CASSQGSSGSNEQFF,TGTGCCAGCAGCCAAGGAAGTAGCGGGAGCAATGAGCAGTTCTTC
TRBD2,few,TRBJ2-1,TRBV20-1,CSARMGLSGRTNEQFF,TGCAGTGCTAGGATGGGCCTCAGCGGGAGGACGAATGAGCAGTTCTTC
-,few,TRBJ2-3,TRBV20-1,CSAKGYPGSDTQYF,TGCAGTGCCAAAGGGTACCCGGGCTCAGATACGCAGTATTTT
TRBD2,-,TRBJ2-1,TRBV12-3/TRBV12-4,CASSLGGLAGVWGVYNEQFF,TGTGCCAGCAGTTTAGGGGGACTAGCGGGAGTGTGGGGGGTATACAATGAGCAGTTCTTC
-,many,TRBJ1-2,TRBV4-2,CASSQDRPGYGYTF,TGTGCCAGCAGCCAAGATAGGCCAGGGTATGGCTACACCTTC
-,few,TRBJ2-5,TRBV27,CASSAQTSIETQYF,TGTGCCAGCAGTGCCCAGACATCGATAGAGACCCAGTACTTC